Here is one T cell receptor (beta chain) with its context. The data belong to a study of T cells in Graves' hyperthyroidism and ophthalmopathy. Researchers took RNA transcripts and amplified the TCR beta CDR3 regions from them. Researchers ran a first-round RT-PCR on the TCR CDR3 using the HTBI primer set. TCRdb passed the multiplex PCR reads through MiXCR, listing each CDR3 protein once. Here the sample spans hundreds of thousands of distinct CDR3 sequences, 11% to 15% being singletons. CDR3 length: 15 residues. CDR1 is SEHNR, CDR2 FQNEAQ, per germline (reference sequence). The V end lost 4 bases, the J end lost 3 bases, and 16 bases lay between the germline ends. From around 11 ml of fresh peripheral blood, PBMCs were isolated.

Sequencing input: blood. The source of this sequence is a woman in her 30s with Graves' hyperthyroidism. The rearrangement links TRBV7-9 to TRBJ2-7; tentatively, D is TRBD1 (6 bases). Here the CDR3 reads CASSYSGTYFYEQYF. The CDR3 bases are TGTGCCAGCAGCTACTCCGGGACATATTTCTACGAGCAGTACTTC.